This is a list of T cell receptor beta chains from one sample in a study of molecular identifiers for immune sequencing clone quantification. One entry per CDR3 protein, called by TCRdb with MiXCR from the PCR reads. Among under 350,000 distinct CDR3 sequences, roughly a quarter were seen once, and the ten largest hold around 0.74%. Sequenced input: naive CD8+ T cells from blood, with Jurkat cell RNA spiked in. These receptor sequences come from a human donor in good health. Some libraries in this study had Jurkat cell RNA spiked in. Both conserved end residues are part of each CDR3. D genes are given only for firm matches. For some rows the clone size is stated as once, few or many, or as a class when expanded; others skip it.

CGSSHGHEDGETQYF,TGTGGCAGCAGCCACGGACACGAAGACGGAGAGACCCAGTACTTC,15,few,TRBJ2-5,-,TRBV3-1
CASSFLGAEAFF,TGTGCCAGCAGTTTCTTAGGGGCAGAAGCTTTCTTT,12,-,TRBJ1-1,-,TRBV12-3/TRBV12-4
CASSSLPDYEQYF,TGTGCCAGCAGCTCCCTACCAGATTACGAGCAGTACTTC,13,many,TRBJ2-7,-,TRBV7-9
CASSRTGQGITGELFF,TGTGCCAGCAGCCGCACCGGGCAGGGAATCACCGGGGAGCTGTTTTTT,16,many,TRBJ2-2,-,TRBV7-9
CASSQATGGYGYTF,TGCGCCAGCAGCCAAGCCACAGGGGGCTATGGCTACACCTTC,14,-,TRBJ1-2,TRBD1,TRBV4-3
CSANMNTEALF,TGCAGTGCTAACATGAACACTGAAGCTCTCTTT,11,-,TRBJ1-1,-,TRBV20-1
CASSYNQIDRDPYRDTQYF,TGTGCCAGCAGTTACAACCAGATTGACAGGGATCCTTATAGAGATACGCAGTATTTT,19,few,TRBJ2-3,TRBD1,TRBV6-2/TRBV6-3
CSVPWGSFEYF,TGCAGCGTTCCTTGGGGTAGTTTTGAATATTTT,11,-,TRBJ2-3,-,TRBV29-1
CASTQGQAYEQYF,TGTGCCAGCACCCAGGGACAAGCCTACGAGCAGTACTTC,13,many,TRBJ2-7,-,TRBV28
CASSQANTRSQETQYF,TGCGCCAGCAGCCAGGCTAATACTAGGTCCCAAGAGACCCAGTACTTC,16,many,TRBJ2-5,-,TRBV4-3
CVSSSRFSGGRNEQFF,TGTGTCAGCAGCTCGCGTTTTAGCGGGGGTCGAAATGAGCAGTTCTTC,16,-,TRBJ2-1,TRBD2,TRBV5-6
CASSERKVTDTQYF,TGTGCCAGCAGTGAGCGGAAGGTGACAGATACGCAGTATTTT,14,many,TRBJ2-3,-,TRBV6-5
CASSPPGSGGDEQYF,TGTGCCAGCAGCCCCCCCGGTTCCGGAGGGGACGAGCAGTACTTC,15,many,TRBJ2-7,-,TRBV7-9
CAWSVLPSYNEQFF,TGTGCCTGGAGTGTATTGCCTAGCTACAATGAGCAGTTCTTC,14,-,TRBJ2-1,-,TRBV30
CASSFPPPLGYGYTF,TGTGCCAGCAGTTTCCCTCCTCCCCTAGGCTATGGCTACACCTTC,15,many,TRBJ1-2,-,TRBV28
CASSELGTVDTDTQYF,TGTGCCAGCAGTGAATTGGGGACAGTAGACACAGATACGCAGTATTTT,16,many,TRBJ2-3,TRBD1,TRBV25-1
CASSLTGSSGNTIYF,TGTGCCAGCAGCTTGACAGGGAGCTCTGGAAACACCATATATTTT,15,many,TRBJ1-3,TRBD1,TRBV7-9
CASSHDRGDTGELFF,TGTGCCAGCAGTCACGACAGGGGAGACACCGGGGAGCTGTTTTTT,15,-,TRBJ2-2,TRBD1,TRBV27
CASSTGANYGYTF,TGTGCCAGCAGCACGGGGGCGAACTATGGCTACACCTTC,13,many,TRBJ1-2,-,TRBV6-5
CASSGGTGAYEQYF,TGTGCCAGCAGCGGGGGGACAGGGGCCTACGAGCAGTACTTC,14,-,TRBJ2-7,TRBD1,TRBV7-9
CSVLQPSPSSYNEQFF,TGCAGCGTCCTTCAACCCTCGCCGAGCTCCTACAATGAGCAGTTCTTC,16,many,TRBJ2-1,-,TRBV29-1
CASSFPGNTIYF,TGTGCCAGCAGTTTCCCCGGAAACACCATATATTTT,12,many,TRBJ1-3,-,TRBV28
CASSFNNYEQYF,TGTGCCAGCAGCTTCAATAACTACGAGCAGTACTTC,12,few,TRBJ2-7,-,TRBV7-6
CASSQRDYQETQYF,TGTGCCAGCAGTCAACGGGACTACCAAGAGACCCAGTACTTC,14,-,TRBJ2-5,-,TRBV6-2/TRBV6-3
CASSESLAPYEQYF,TGCGCCAGCAGTGAGTCACTGGCCCCCTACGAGCAGTACTTC,14,-,TRBJ2-7,-,TRBV10-2
CASSRRPGFSGELFF,TGCGCCAGCAGCAGACGCCCAGGGTTTAGCGGGGAGCTGTTTTTT,15,-,TRBJ2-2,-,TRBV4-1
CASSQGLASPYEQYF,TGCGCCAGCAGCCAAGGACTAGCGAGCCCCTACGAGCAGTACTTC,15,-,TRBJ2-7,TRBD2,TRBV4-3
CASRTSAVGHHVGIYEQYF,TGTGCCAGCAGAACCTCGGCAGTTGGACACCACGTTGGGATTTACGAGCAGTACTTC,19,many,TRBJ2-7,-,TRBV28
CASSKGGREGTDTQYF,TGTGCCAGCAGCAAAGGTGGGCGGGAGGGGACAGATACGCAGTATTTT,16,many,TRBJ2-3,-,TRBV21-1
CASSSNDAVGGRNEQFF,TGTGCCAGCAGCTCAAATGACGCCGTTGGCGGGAGGAATGAGCAGTTCTTC,17,few,TRBJ2-1,TRBD2,TRBV11-3
CASRNRGGQTDTQYF,TGTGCCAGCAGAAATCGGGGGGGCCAAACAGATACGCAGTATTTT,15,-,TRBJ2-3,TRBD2,TRBV28
CASSWDRSTITDTQYF,TGTGCCAGCAGCTGGGACAGGTCTACAATCACAGATACGCAGTATTTT,16,few,TRBJ2-3,TRBD1,TRBV6-2/TRBV6-3
CTSSQGRTGTYNEQFF,TGCACCAGCAGCCAAGGGAGGACAGGGACCTACAATGAGCAGTTCTTC,16,-,TRBJ2-1,TRBD1,TRBV4-3
CAWSVYRGPGANVLTF,TGTGCCTGGAGTGTGTACAGGGGTCCCGGGGCCAACGTCCTGACTTTC,16,-,TRBJ2-6,TRBD1,TRBV30
CASSPTSRGSDTQYF,TGCGCCAGCAGCCCCACTAGTAGAGGATCAGATACGCAGTATTTT,15,few,TRBJ2-3,-,TRBV4-3
CASSLWGPSYEQYF,TGTGCCAGCAGCTTGTGGGGACCCTCCTACGAGCAGTACTTC,14,few,TRBJ2-7,-,TRBV5-5
CASSAGGRIQETQYF,TGTGCCAGCAGTGCGGGCGGGCGGATACAAGAGACCCAGTACTTC,15,few,TRBJ2-5,-,TRBV2